This T cell receptor beta chain was identified in a study of response to subunit inactivated influenza vaccine. Comments on this clonotype: The antigen is unknown.

Study-level points and caveats: There was a suggestion from the authors that each seasonal influenza vaccination recruits few new T cells.

In TCRdb, the RT-PCR reads were re-called with MiXCR into one record per CDR3 protein. The profile shows 150,000 to 200,000 distinct CDR3 sequences, around 12% of them singletons. The V and J ends lost 7 bases and 2 bases respectively, with 15 bases between them. The CDR3 contains 14 residues. These data also formed part of another study, on T cells expressing NK-cell markers. As that report states: 5'RACE template switching built TCR beta cDNA with unique molecular identifiers. Sequencing of TCR beta repertoires drew on sorted CD3+CD56+NKG2C+, CD3+CD56+NKG2C- and CD3+CD56-NKG2C+ T cells. Within several experiments, an anti-gamma-delta TCR antibody kept the sorting limited to alpha-beta TCR T cells. As a fraction of CD8+ T cells, dominant NKG2C+ clonotypes reached about 1.0-7.5% in 5 to 7 donors.

The receptor was derived from a man aged 50 or older who received an inactivated influenza vaccine. Here the sequenced sample was CD8+ T cells sorted from PBMCs, taken less than 13 days after vaccination. The chain couples TRBV12-3 or TRBV12-4 to TRBJ2-7, with D unresolved. The CDR3: CASTISGFPYEQYF. The CDR3, as DNA: TGTGCCAGCACCATATCCGGCTTTCCCTACGAGCAGTACTTC.